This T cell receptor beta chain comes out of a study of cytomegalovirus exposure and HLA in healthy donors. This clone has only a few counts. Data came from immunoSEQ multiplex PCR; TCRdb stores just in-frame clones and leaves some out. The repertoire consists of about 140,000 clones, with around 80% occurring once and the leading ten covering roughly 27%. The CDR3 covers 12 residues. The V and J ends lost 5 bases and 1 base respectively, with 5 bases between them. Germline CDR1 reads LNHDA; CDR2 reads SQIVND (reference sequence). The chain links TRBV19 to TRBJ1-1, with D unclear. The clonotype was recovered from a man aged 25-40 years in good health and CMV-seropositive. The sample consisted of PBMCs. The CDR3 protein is CASSYGNTEAFF. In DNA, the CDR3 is TGTGCCAGTAGTTACGGGAACACTGAAGCTTTCTTT.